A single sample is the source of the 21 T cell receptor beta chains below, sequenced in a study of PD-1 blockade in classical Hodgkin lymphoma. The data were produced by immunoSEQ multiplex PCR, yet TCRdb's version contains in-frame clones alone and is incomplete. The sample has about 3,400 clones, over 70% seen once. Stated time point: newly diagnosed, previously untreated cHL patient sample. The study isolated CD8+ T cells from thawed PBMCs by magnetic negative selection. Input material: CD8+ T cells from blood. Receptors originate from a human donor with classical Hodgkin lymphoma.

J is TRBJ2-1 and V is TRBV6-9; possibly TRBD1 or TRBD2 for D (5 bases each). V gave up 3 bases and J gave up 9 bases, with 21 bases separating them. Germline assignment: CDR1 MNHGY and CDR2 SVAAGI. CDR3 length: 16 amino acids. This CDR3 is CASSYLQTGTASEQFF. CDR3 nucleotides: TGTGCCAGCAGTTACCTCCAGACGGGGACGGCGAGTGAGCAGTTCTTC.

The chain is built from TRBV18 and TRBJ2-7, with D perhaps TRBD1 (6 bases). Trimming shortened V by 3 bases and J by 4 bases, and 10 bases separated the two germline ends. The CDR3 has 13 amino acids. In germline, CDR1 is KGHSH, CDR2 LQKENI. CDR3 sequence: CASSPEDSYEQYF. The CDR3 nucleotides are TGTGCCAGCTCACCGGAGGACAGTTACGAGCAGTACTTC. Based on the CDR3 plus reference TRBV18 and TRBJ2-7, the full variable domain is NAGVMQNPRHLVRRRGQEARLRCSPMKGHSHVYWYRQLPEEGLKFMVYLQKENIIDESGMPKERFSAEFPKEGPSILRIQQVVRGDSAAYFCASSPEDSYEQYFGPGTRLTVT.

The genes are TRBV13 and TRBJ2-3; D might be TRBD1 (5 bases). This CDR3 comprises 13 residues. Germline assignment: CDR1 PRHDT and CDR2 FYEKMQ (reference sequence). Trimming pared 5 bases from V and 12 bases from J, leaving 18 bases between. The CDR3 sequence is CASSPSGAFHQYF. The CDR3 DNA reads as TGTGCCAGCAGCCCTAGTGGGGCCTTCCACCAGTATTTT.

This clone has a handful of counts. The genes are TRBV4-3 and TRBJ2-7; 13 bases agree with TRBD2. The V gene's germline CDR1 is LGHNA and CDR2 YSLEER. The CDR3 sequence is 15 residues long. Germline trimming cut 1 base from V and 6 bases from J; bases unmatched to any gene: 3. The CDR3 protein is CASSQGTSGSFEQYF. As DNA, the CDR3 is TGCGCCAGCAGCCAAGGGACTAGCGGGAGTTTCGAGCAGTACTTC.

The chain combines TRBV9 with TRBJ2-2; 8 positions agree with TRBD1. There are 17 residues in the CDR3. Germline CDR1 and CDR2: SGDLS and YYNGEE. V lost 0 bases, J lost 1 base, and 5 bases stayed unmatched. CDR3 sequence reads: CASSVEYRGWNTGELFF. Written as DNA, the CDR3 is TGTGCCAGCAGCGTAGAATACAGGGGGTGGAACACCGGGGAGCTGTTTTTT.

Points on this clone: The sample carries other DNA sequences with the same CDR3. The V gene is TRBV28, the J gene TRBJ2-1; TRBD2 agrees at 8 bases. This CDR3 is 17 amino acids long. The trim removed 4 bases at V and 0 bases at J, leaving 8 bases unmatched. Germline CDR1 reads MDHEN; CDR2 reads SYDVKM. CDR3 protein: CASSYDGGGSSYNEQFF. The DNA of the CDR3 is TGTGCCAGCAGTTACGACGGCGGGGGGAGCTCCTACAATGAGCAGTTCTTC.

This clone was picked up a small number of times. The chain links TRBV2 to TRBJ2-2, with D perhaps TRBD2 (6 bases). Germline loops: CDR1 SNHLY, CDR2 FYNNEI. Trimming cost V 9 bases and J 1 base, with 12 bases left between them. The CDR3 is made up of 14 amino acids. In nucleotides, the CDR3 is TGTGCCAGACTTAGCGGAGAGAACACCGGGGAGCTGTTTTTT. Its translation: CARLSGENTGELFF. The full variable domain, completed using reference TRBV2 and TRBJ2-2, is EPEVTQTPSHQVTQMGQEVILRCVPISNHLYFYWYRQILGQKVEFLVSFYNNEISEKSEIFDDQFSVERPDGSNFTLKIRSTKLEDSAMYFCARLSGENTGELFFGEGSRLTVL.

In this sample, this clone turned up a few times. This sequence joins TRBV10-1 and TRBJ2-7; TRBD2 matches at 7 bases. Germline CDR1 and CDR2: WNHNN and SYGVQD (reference sequence). The CDR3 totals 18 residues. The V segment lost 0 bases and the J segment 0 bases; nucleotides outside the gene matches: 11. The CDR3 protein is CASSESHDRLAGSYEQYF. The DNA of the CDR3 is TGCGCCAGCAGTGAGTCCCACGACAGACTAGCAGGCTCCTACGAGCAGTACTTC.

This chain links TRBV7-9 with TRBJ1-1; D remains ambiguous. The CDR3 spans 12 residues. V lost 6 bases to trimming and J lost 11 bases, with 16 bases between them. Germline V gene lookup returns CDR1 SEHNR and CDR2 FQNEAQ (reference sequence). Here the CDR3 reads CASSLTIRGAFF. CDR3 bases: TGTGCCAGCAGTCTAACGATCCGAGGGGCTTTCTTT. Full variable domain (missing parts from reference TRBV7-9 and TRBJ1-1): DTGVSQNPRHKITKRGQNVTFRCDPISEHNRLYWYRQTLGQGPEFLTYFQNEAQLEKSRLLSDRFSAERPKGSFSTLEIQRTEQGDSAMYLCASSLTIRGAFFGQGTRLTVV.

This rearrangement joins TRBV7-6 to TRBJ2-2; no reliable D call. V gave up 3 bases and J gave up 4 bases, with 6 bases separating them. Germline loops: CDR1 SGHVS, CDR2 FNYEAQ. This CDR3 contains 13 residues. CDR3 nucleotide sequence: TGTGCCAGCAGCTTTTCCAGCACCGGGGAGCTGTTTTTT. It is translated as CASSFSSTGELFF.

The table lists this clone with a few counts. The V and J genes are TRBV7-9 and TRBJ2-1, with D unresolved. The germline V gene encodes CDR1 SEHNR and CDR2 FQNEAQ (reference sequence). V was cut by 4 bases and J by 0 bases, with 13 bases left in between. This CDR3 has 16 residues. The DNA of the CDR3 is TGTGCCAGCAGCTCCAGACAACCCAGCTCCTACAATGAGCAGTTCTTC. Translating it yields CASSSRQPSSYNEQFF.

This clone was detected a few times. The CDR3: CASSFVTGSAGELFF. The CDR3 nucleotides are TGTGCCAGCAGTTTTGTGACAGGGTCGGCCGGGGAGCTGTTTTTT. The chain recombines TRBV27 with TRBJ2-2; the match to TRBD1 covers 7 bases. CDR1 is MNHEY, CDR2 SMNVEV, per germline (reference sequence). V lost 3 bases to trimming and J lost 6 bases; unmatched junction nucleotides: 7. The CDR3 length is 15 residues.

This clone was seen only a few times. This chain connects TRBV2 to TRBJ1-3, with D unresolved. V dropped 10 bases and J dropped 0 bases, with 7 bases sitting between them. The CDR3 runs to 12 residues. Germline-derived CDR1 and CDR2 are SNHLY and FYNNEI. The CDR3 loop reads CATLLSGNTIYF. The CDR3 region has the DNA TGTGCCACCTTGCTCTCTGGAAACACCATATATTTT. Full variable domain (remainder filled in from reference TRBV2 and TRBJ1-3): EPEVTQTPSHQVTQMGQEVILRCVPISNHLYFYWYRQILGQKVEFLVSFYNNEISEKSEIFDDQFSVERPDGSNFTLKIRSTKLEDSAMYFCATLLSGNTIYFGEGSWLTVV.

The rearrangement uses TRBV15 and TRBJ1-5; no firm D call. The CDR3 is 14 amino acids. In germline, CDR1 is LNHNV, CDR2 YYDKDF (reference sequence). V was shortened by 0 bases and J by 4 bases, with 7 bases between the two germline ends. CDR3 amino acids: CATSRDLGNQPQHF. The CDR3 DNA follows: TGTGCCACCAGCAGAGATCTGGGGAATCAGCCCCAGCATTTT.

The chain has TRBV4-3 and TRBJ2-1; 9 bases line up with TRBD1. This CDR3 region has 16 residues. Looked up from germline, CDR1 is LGHNA and CDR2 is YSLEER. V gave up 0 bases and J gave up 2 bases; unmatched junction bases: 2. DNA of the CDR3: TGCGCCAGCAGCCAAGAGGGACAGGGAACCTACAATGAGCAGTTCTTC. It yields the protein CASSQEGQGTYNEQFF.

The rearrangement links TRBV27 to TRBJ1-1; D not certain. The V end was cut by 3 bases, the J end by 3 bases, with 8 bases between. Germline CDR1 MNHEY, CDR2 SMNVEV (reference sequence). This CDR3 is built from 13 residues. As DNA, the CDR3 is TGTGCCAGCAGTTTTAACAGTTACACTGAAGCTTTCTTT. As protein: CASSFNSYTEAFF.

The rearrangement joins TRBV4-1 to TRBJ2-3; perhaps TRBD1 as D (7 bases). V was pared by 4 bases and J by 4 bases, with 12 bases between. Germline CDR1 MGHRA, CDR2 YSYEKL. The CDR3 runs 14 residues. CDR3 DNA sequence: TGCGCCAGCAGCCTTGCCAGGGGGGCAGATACGCAGTATTTT. Amino acids: CASSLARGADTQYF.

The gene calls are TRBV27 and TRBJ1-2, with TRBD1 as a possible D gene (5 bases). Looked up from germline, CDR1 is MNHEY and CDR2 is SMNVEV (reference sequence). This CDR3 contains 16 residues. The V end was cut by 5 bases, the J end by 5 bases, with 21 bases between. DNA of the CDR3: TGTGCCAGCAGTCGCGGCGGGGGGGGATCCAGGTATGGCTACACCTTC. Its protein product is CASSRGGGGSRYGYTF.

The chain recombines TRBV2 with TRBJ2-2; the match to TRBD2 covers 7 bases. V was clipped by 4 bases and J by 2 bases; unmatched bases: 7. This CDR3 region has 16 residues. CDR1 SNHLY and CDR2 FYNNEI come from the germline V gene. CDR3 sequence reads: CASSVPPSGNTGELFF. The CDR3 region has the DNA TGTGCCAGCAGTGTACCCCCTAGCGGCAACACCGGGGAGCTGTTTTTT.

The rearrangement uses TRBV27 and TRBJ2-1; D possibly corresponds to TRBD2 (6 bases). Trimming took off 4 bases at V and 12 bases at J, with 13 bases between the two ends. This CDR3 has 12 amino acids. The V gene's germline CDR1 is MNHEY and CDR2 SMNVEV (reference sequence). Here the CDR3 DNA reads TGTGCCAGCAGTTCATCGGTGGAGGGGCAGTTCTTC. Protein: CASSSSVEGQFF.

V gene TRBV11-2 combines with J gene TRBJ2-3, with TRBD2 identical over 8 bases. Germline values: CDR1 SGHAT, CDR2 FQNNGV. There are 16 residues in the CDR3. J gave up 5 bases and V 6 bases, and 13 bases lay outside the gene matches. The CDR3 region has the DNA TGTGCCAGCAGTTCGAGCGGGAGTCCAATCCGAGATACGCAGTATTTT. This encodes CASSSSGSPIRDTQYF.